Below, 23 T cell receptor beta chains from the same sample are listed, as sequenced in a study of shared clonotypes between healthy human individuals. Positive CCR7 selection of CD45RO-negative cells yielded the naive CD8 cells, and terminally differentiated effector memory CD45RA+ cells were excluded. Here immunoSEQ multiplex PCR was the method, and the copy in TCRdb shows in-frame clones only, minus some. The repertoire holds about 820,000 clones, with 80% to 95% as singletons. The sequenced sample was naive CD8+ T cells sorted from blood. The origin of the receptors is a man aged 25-40 years in good health.

The chain joins TRBV10-2 to TRBJ1-1; no definite D call. Germline CDR1 is WSHSY and CDR2 is SAAADI. The CDR3 covers 11 residues. Trimming removed 0 bases at V and 6 bases at J, with 2 bases between. The DNA for the CDR3 is TGCGCCAGCAGTGAGTCGGCTGAAGCTTTCTTT. Translation: CASSESAEAFF.

The CDR3 sequence is CASSDGGQGARLEQFF. CDR3 sequence (DNA): TGTGCCAGCAGCGATGGAGGACAGGGGGCGCGATTGGAGCAGTTCTTC. V usage is TRBV9 and J usage is TRBJ2-1; 11 nucleotides align to TRBD1. This CDR3 contains 16 residues. V lost 3 bases to trimming and J lost 10 bases; unmatched junction nucleotides: 12. Germline CDR1 SGDLS, CDR2 YYNGEE.

The rearrangement uses TRBV13 and TRBJ2-7; TRBD2 matches 9 bases. Looked up from germline, CDR1 is PRHDT and CDR2 is FYEKMQ (reference sequence). J gave up 7 bases and V 5 bases, and 9 bases lay outside the gene matches. The CDR3 covers 14 residues. CDR3 bases: TGTGCCAGCAGCACCGGGACTAGCCCCTTGGAGCAGTACTTC. Residues: CASSTGTSPLEQYF.

The chain is built from TRBV7-6 and TRBJ2-3, with 7 bases fitting TRBD2. The CDR3 is 17 residues long. Looked up from germline, CDR1 is SGHVS and CDR2 is FNYEAQ. V shed 1 base and J 6 bases; nucleotides not matched to a gene: 13. This chain's CDR3 is CASSLGHGGRASDTQYF. The CDR3 DNA is TGTGCCAGCAGCTTAGGTCACGGAGGGAGGGCCAGTGATACGCAGTATTTT.

V usage is TRBV19 and J usage is TRBJ2-1, with 7 bases that match TRBD2. The CDR3 sequence is 14 residues long. V was clipped by 1 base and J by 6 bases; unmatched bases: 3. Looked up from germline, CDR1 is LNHDA and CDR2 is SQIVND (reference sequence). Here the CDR3 DNA reads TGTGCCAGTAGTATAGGGGGCGGGGGCAATGAGCAGTTCTTC. Translating it yields CASSIGGGGNEQFF.

V is TRBV14 and J is TRBJ2-4; 7 nucleotides match TRBD2. Trimming at V came to 1 base and at J to 0 bases, leaving 9 bases not matched to a gene. Germline V lookup: CDR1 SGHDN, CDR2 FVKESK. CDR3 length: 18 residues. CDR3 DNA sequence: TGTGCCAGCAGCCAAGGGGAGGGCAGTATAATAGCCAAAAACATTCAGTACTTC. Amino acid sequence: CASSQGEGSIIAKNIQYF. Full variable domain (remainder filled in from reference TRBV14 and TRBJ2-4): EAGVTQFPSHSVIEKGQTVTLRCDPISGHDNLYWYRRVMGKEIKFLLHFVKESKQDESGMPNNRFLAERTGGTYSTLKVQPAELEDSGVYFCASSQGEGSIIAKNIQYFGAGTRLSVL.

J is TRBJ2-5 and V is TRBV19; a weak D match, TRBD2 (6 bases). The V and J ends lost 6 bases and 2 bases respectively, with 10 bases between them. CDR3 length equals 13 residues. CDR1 LNHDA and CDR2 SQIVND come from the germline V gene (reference sequence). DNA for the CDR3: TGTGCCAGTAGCTTGACTAGTCAAGAGACCCAGTACTTC. Protein sequence: CASSLTSQETQYF.

The chain's CDR3 is CASSFYGVPGNEQFF. DNA for the CDR3: TGTGCCAGCAGCTTTTACGGGGTCCCCGGCAATGAGCAGTTCTTC. The rearrangement links TRBV11-3 to TRBJ2-1; D perhaps matches TRBD2 (5 bases). The CDR3 extends over 15 amino acids. CDR1 is SGHNT, CDR2 YENEEA, per germline. Trimming took off 3 bases at V and 6 bases at J, with 15 bases between the two ends.

The CDR3: CASSQPRQGGTDTQYF. In nucleotides, the CDR3 is TGCGCCAGCAGCCAACCTCGACAGGGAGGCACAGATACGCAGTATTTT. This chain links TRBV4-1 with TRBJ2-3; 7 bases fit TRBD1. Germline V CDR1 and CDR2: MGHRA, YSYEKL. This CDR3 comprises 16 residues. J gave up 1 base and V 2 bases, and 6 bases lay outside the gene matches.

The chain has TRBV15 and TRBJ1-5; D might be TRBD1 (5 bases). The CDR3 is 16 amino acids. Germline values: CDR1 LNHNV, CDR2 YYDKDF (reference sequence). V was shortened by 0 bases and J by 7 bases, with 16 bases between the two germline ends. In DNA form, the CDR3 reads TGTGCCACCAGCAGAGATTCCATCCGGGCAGGGCAGCCCCAGCATTTT. Residues: CATSRDSIRAGQPQHF.

The count of this clone is one. V is TRBV6-1 and J is TRBJ2-7; TRBD2 agrees at 9 bases. The CDR3 runs 14 residues. After removal of 8 bases from V and 3 bases from J, the junction contained 8 bases not matched to a gene. Germline-derived CDR1 and CDR2 are MNHNS and SASEGT. For the CDR3, the DNA is TGTGCCAGCGGCTTAGCGGGAGTATTCTACGAGCAGTACTTC. Encoded protein: CASGLAGVFYEQYF.

This clone has more than one count but fewer than ten. The chain joins TRBV4-1 to TRBJ1-2; D is possibly TRBD1 (6 bases). This CDR3 has 12 residues. Germline V lookup: CDR1 MGHRA, CDR2 YSYEKL. Deletions cut 3 bases from V and 4 bases from J, with 6 bases between. This CDR3 is CASSQGAYGYTF. In DNA form, the CDR3 reads TGCGCCAGCAGCCAGGGGGCCTATGGCTACACCTTC.

This chain connects TRBV18 to TRBJ2-1; TRBD2 matches at 9 bases. Per the germline V gene, CDR1 is KGHSH and CDR2 is LQKENI. This CDR3 has 16 amino acids. Trimming removed 5 bases from V and 3 bases from J; junction bases left unmatched: 8. This CDR3 is CASSEVAGVIYNEQFF. DNA for the CDR3: TGTGCCAGCTCAGAAGTAGCGGGAGTTATCTACAATGAGCAGTTCTTC.

Here the CDR3 DNA reads TGTGCCAGCAGCACCCCTGGAGGTCGAGAGGAAAACATTCAGTACTTC. Translation: CASSTPGGREENIQYF. The chain carries TRBV21-1 and TRBJ2-4; TRBD2, the D gene given by the table, was not confirmed from the DNA. TRBV21-1 is listed as a pseudogene. The CDR3 is 16 amino acids.

V gene TRBV5-4 combines with J gene TRBJ1-5; 9 positions agree with TRBD1. CDR3 length: 14 amino acids. Germline-derived CDR1 and CDR2 are SGHNT and YYREEE (reference sequence). With 4 bases clipped from V and 6 bases from J, the junction kept 5 bases outside the gene matches. The CDR3 DNA reads as TGTGCCAGCAGCCAACAGGGGGCAAGTCAGCCCCAGCATTTT. This sequence encodes CASSQQGASQPQHF.

The chain employs TRBV14 and TRBJ2-2; no clear D gene. Germline assignment: CDR1 SGHDN and CDR2 FVKESK. This CDR3 contains 13 residues. With 0 bases removed from V and 7 bases from J, the gap between germline ends came to 6 bases. The CDR3 is CASSQESVGELFF. The CDR3, as DNA: TGTGCCAGCAGCCAAGAGTCAGTCGGGGAGCTGTTTTTT.

This chain connects TRBV6-5 to TRBJ1-2; the D is unclear. This CDR3 is 13 amino acids long. V lost 2 bases, J lost 4 bases, and 8 bases lay in between. The V gene's germline CDR1 is MNHEY and CDR2 SVGAGI. CDR3 sequence reads: CASSYLNLYGYTF. In nucleotides, the CDR3 is TGTGCCAGCAGTTACCTTAACCTCTATGGCTACACCTTC.

This sequence joins TRBV29-1 and TRBJ1-1; D perhaps matches TRBD1 (5 bases). Looked up from germline, CDR1 is SQVTM and CDR2 is ANQGSEA. The CDR3 is made up of 13 amino acids. Trimming stripped 7 bases from V and 1 base from J, with 13 bases between. CDR3 in DNA: TGCAGCGCTGCGGAGGGGACGAACACTGAAGCTTTCTTT. It translates to CSAAEGTNTEAFF.

The rearrangement joins TRBV27 to TRBJ2-5; a possible D gene is TRBD1 (5 bases). The CDR3 loop spans 15 amino acids. Germline V CDR1 and CDR2: MNHEY, SMNVEV (reference sequence). The V end was cut by 5 bases, the J end by 6 bases, with 19 bases between. CDR3: CASSPGWGLRQTQYF. In nucleotides, the CDR3 is TGTGCCAGCAGTCCCGGATGGGGCCTAAGACAGACCCAGTACTTC.

V is TRBV15 and J is TRBJ1-4; no clear D. Germline-derived CDR1 and CDR2 are LNHNV and YYDKDF (reference sequence). This CDR3 contains 16 residues. The V gene lost 0 bases and the J gene lost 4 bases, with 12 bases spanning the gap. CDR3 in DNA: TGTGCCACCAGCAGAGATTTTCCGGGCTTTAATGAAAAACTGTTTTTT. This codes for CATSRDFPGFNEKLFF.

This clone showed up just once. The chain is built from TRBV7-9 and TRBJ1-1; D gene ambiguous. Trimming stripped 2 bases from V and 3 bases from J, with 10 bases between. CDR1 and CDR2 from the germline V gene are SEHNR and FQNEAQ (reference sequence). The CDR3 is made up of 14 amino acids. CDR3 sequence: CASSLINRDTEAFF. The CDR3 nucleotides are TGTGCCAGCAGCTTAATTAACAGAGACACTGAAGCTTTCTTT.

J is TRBJ2-1 and V is TRBV4-1; 11 bases are shared with TRBD2. Germline-derived CDR1 and CDR2 are MGHRA and YSYEKL. The V segment lost 3 bases and the J segment 10 bases; nucleotides outside the gene matches: 14. The CDR3 is made up of 17 amino acids. CDR3 residues: CASSHPGTSGLRGEQFF. The CDR3 DNA reads TGCGCCAGCAGCCATCCTGGGACTAGCGGACTCCGGGGAGAGCAGTTCTTC.

The chain recombines TRBV7-2 with TRBJ2-1; D unclear. Germline lookup yields CDR1 SGHTA and CDR2 FQGNSA. Trimming left V 5 bases short and J 7 bases short, with 18 bases between. The CDR3 is 15 amino acids. The CDR3 sequence is CASSDQRTARNEQFF. The CDR3 coding sequence is TGTGCCAGCAGCGACCAGAGAACAGCGCGAAATGAGCAGTTCTTC.